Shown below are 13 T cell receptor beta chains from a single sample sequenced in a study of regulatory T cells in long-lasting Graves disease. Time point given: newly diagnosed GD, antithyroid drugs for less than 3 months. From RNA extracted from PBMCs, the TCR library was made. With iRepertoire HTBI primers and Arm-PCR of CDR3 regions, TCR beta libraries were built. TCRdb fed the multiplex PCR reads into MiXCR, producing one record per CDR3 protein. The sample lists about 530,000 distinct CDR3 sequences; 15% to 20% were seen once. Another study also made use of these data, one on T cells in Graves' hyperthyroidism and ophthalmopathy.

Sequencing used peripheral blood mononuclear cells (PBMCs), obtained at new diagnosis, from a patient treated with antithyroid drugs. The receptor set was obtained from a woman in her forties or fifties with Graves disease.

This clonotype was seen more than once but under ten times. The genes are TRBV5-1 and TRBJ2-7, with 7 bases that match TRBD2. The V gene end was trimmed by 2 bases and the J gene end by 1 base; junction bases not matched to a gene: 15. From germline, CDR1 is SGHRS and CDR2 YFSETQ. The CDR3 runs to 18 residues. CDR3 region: CASSFTLSARGFSYEQYF. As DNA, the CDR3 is TGCGCCAGCAGCTTTACCCTCAGTGCGCGGGGGTTTTCCTACGAGCAGTACTTC.

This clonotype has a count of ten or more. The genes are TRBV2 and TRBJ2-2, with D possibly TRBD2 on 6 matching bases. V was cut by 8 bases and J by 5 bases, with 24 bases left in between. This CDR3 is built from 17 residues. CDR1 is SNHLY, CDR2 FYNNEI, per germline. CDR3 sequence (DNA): TGTGCCAGCGGGGAGATTAAGAGAGGGAGGCGAACCGGGGAGCTGTTTTTT. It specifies CASGEIKRGRRTGELFF.

This CDR3 is CATSRDRMGEQFF. CDR3 sequence (DNA): TGTGCCACCAGCAGAGATCGGATGGGTGAGCAGTTCTTC. This sequence joins TRBV15 and TRBJ2-1; the D is unclear. The CDR3 consists of 13 residues. Germline CDR1 is LNHNV and CDR2 is YYDKDF (reference sequence). V was shortened by 0 bases and J by 9 bases, with 9 bases between the two germline ends.

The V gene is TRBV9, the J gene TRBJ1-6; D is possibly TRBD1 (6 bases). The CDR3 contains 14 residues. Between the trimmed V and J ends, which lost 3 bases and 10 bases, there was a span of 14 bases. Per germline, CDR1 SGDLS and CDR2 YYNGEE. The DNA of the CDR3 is TGTGCCAGCAGCGAGGCACAGGGCAGGTCACCCCTCCACTTT. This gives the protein CASSEAQGRSPLHF.

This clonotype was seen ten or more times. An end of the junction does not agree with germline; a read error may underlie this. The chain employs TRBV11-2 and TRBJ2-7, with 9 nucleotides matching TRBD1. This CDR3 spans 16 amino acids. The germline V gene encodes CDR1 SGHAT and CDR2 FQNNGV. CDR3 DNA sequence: TGTGCCAGCAGCATAGACGGACAGGGGTCTTTCTACGAGCAGTACTTC. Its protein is CASSIDGQGSFYEQYF. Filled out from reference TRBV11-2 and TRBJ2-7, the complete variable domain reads EAGVAQSPRYKIIEKRQSVAFWCNPISGHATLYWYQQILGQGPKLLIQFQNNGVVDDSQLPKDRFSAERLKGVDSTLKIQPAKLEDSAVYLCASSIDGQGSFYEQYFGPGTRLTVT.

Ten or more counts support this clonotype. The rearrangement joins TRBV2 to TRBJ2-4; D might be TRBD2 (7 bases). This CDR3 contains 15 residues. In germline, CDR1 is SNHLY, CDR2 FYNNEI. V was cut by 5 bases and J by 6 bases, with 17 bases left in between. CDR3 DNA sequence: TGTGCCAGCAGTCCGCGAGGGGGGGGAGGAAACATTCAGTACTTC. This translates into CASSPRGGGGNIQYF.

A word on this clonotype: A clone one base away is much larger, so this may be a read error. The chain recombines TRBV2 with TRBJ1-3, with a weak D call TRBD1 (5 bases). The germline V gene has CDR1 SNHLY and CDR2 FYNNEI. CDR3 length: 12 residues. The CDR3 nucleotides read TGTGCCAGCCGGGGCCTTGGAGACACCATATATTTT. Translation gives CASRGLGDTIYF.

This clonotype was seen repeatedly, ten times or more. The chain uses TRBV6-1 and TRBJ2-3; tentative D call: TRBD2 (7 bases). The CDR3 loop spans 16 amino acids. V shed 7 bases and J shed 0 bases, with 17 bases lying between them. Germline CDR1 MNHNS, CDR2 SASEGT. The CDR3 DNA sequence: TGTGCCAGCAAAATGATGGGGGGGCCGAGCACAGATACGCAGTATTTT. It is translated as CASKMMGGPSTDTQYF.

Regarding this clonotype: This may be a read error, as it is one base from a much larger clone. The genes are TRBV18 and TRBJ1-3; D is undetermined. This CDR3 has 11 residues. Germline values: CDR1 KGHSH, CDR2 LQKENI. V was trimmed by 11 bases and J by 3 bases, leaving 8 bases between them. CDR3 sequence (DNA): TGTGCCGGCTACTTTGGAAACACCATATATTTT. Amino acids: CAGYFGNTIYF.

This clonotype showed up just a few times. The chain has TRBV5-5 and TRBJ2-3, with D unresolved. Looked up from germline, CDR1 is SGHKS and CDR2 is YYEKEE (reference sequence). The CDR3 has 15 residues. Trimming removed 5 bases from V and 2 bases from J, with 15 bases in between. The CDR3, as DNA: TGTGCCAGCAGTTCCGTTCCCCCGACCACAGATACGCAGTATTTT. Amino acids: CASSSVPPTTDTQYF.

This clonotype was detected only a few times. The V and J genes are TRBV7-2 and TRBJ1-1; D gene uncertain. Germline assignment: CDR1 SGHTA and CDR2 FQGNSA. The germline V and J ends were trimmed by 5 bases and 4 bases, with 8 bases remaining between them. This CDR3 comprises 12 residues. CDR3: CASSALFTEAFF. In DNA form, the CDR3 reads TGTGCCAGCAGCGCCTTGTTCACTGAAGCTTTCTTT. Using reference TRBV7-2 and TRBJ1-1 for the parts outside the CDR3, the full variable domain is GAGVSQSPSNKVTEKGKDVELRCDPISGHTALYWYRQSLGQGLEFLIYFQGNSAPDKSGLPSDRFSAERTGGSVSTLTIQRTQQEDSAVYLCASSALFTEAFFGQGTRLTVV.

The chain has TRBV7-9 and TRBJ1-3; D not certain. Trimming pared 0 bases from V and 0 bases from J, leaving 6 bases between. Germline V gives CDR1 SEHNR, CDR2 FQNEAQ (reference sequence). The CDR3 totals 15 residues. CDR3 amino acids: CASSLAEISGNTIYF. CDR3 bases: TGTGCCAGCAGCTTAGCGGAGATCTCTGGAAACACCATATATTTT.

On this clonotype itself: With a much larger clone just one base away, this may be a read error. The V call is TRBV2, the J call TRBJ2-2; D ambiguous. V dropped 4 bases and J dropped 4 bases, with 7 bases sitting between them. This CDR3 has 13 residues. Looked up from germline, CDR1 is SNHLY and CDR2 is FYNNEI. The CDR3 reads CASSVGITGELFF. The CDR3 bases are TGTGCCAGCAGTGTGGGGATCACCGGGGAGCTGTTTTTT.